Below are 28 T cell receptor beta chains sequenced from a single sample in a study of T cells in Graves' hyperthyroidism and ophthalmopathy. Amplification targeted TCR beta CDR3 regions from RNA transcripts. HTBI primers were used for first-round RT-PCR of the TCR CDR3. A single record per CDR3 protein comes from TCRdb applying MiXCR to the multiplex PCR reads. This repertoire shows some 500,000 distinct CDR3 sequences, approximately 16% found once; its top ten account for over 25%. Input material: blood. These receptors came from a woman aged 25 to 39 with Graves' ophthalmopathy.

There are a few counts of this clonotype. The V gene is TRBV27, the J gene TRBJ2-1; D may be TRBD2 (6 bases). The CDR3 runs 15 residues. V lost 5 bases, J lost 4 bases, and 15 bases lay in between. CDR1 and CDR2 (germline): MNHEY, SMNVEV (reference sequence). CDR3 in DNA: TGTGCCAGCAGTCTCCAGCGGGCGCAATACAATGAGCAGTTCTTC. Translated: CASSLQRAQYNEQFF.

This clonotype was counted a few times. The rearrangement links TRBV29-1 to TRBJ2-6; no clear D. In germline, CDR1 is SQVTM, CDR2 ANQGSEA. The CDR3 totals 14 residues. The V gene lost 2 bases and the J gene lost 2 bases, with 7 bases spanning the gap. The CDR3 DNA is TGCAGCGTTGAACCCGGACCTGGGGCCAACGTCCTGACTTTC. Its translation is CSVEPGPGANVLTF. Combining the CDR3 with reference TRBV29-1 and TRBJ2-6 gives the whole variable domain SAVISQKPSRDICQRGTSLTIQCQVDSQVTMMFWYRQQPGQSLTLIATANQGSEATYESGFVIDKFPISRPNLTFSTLTVSNMSPEDSSIYLCSVEPGPGANVLTFGAGSRLTVL.

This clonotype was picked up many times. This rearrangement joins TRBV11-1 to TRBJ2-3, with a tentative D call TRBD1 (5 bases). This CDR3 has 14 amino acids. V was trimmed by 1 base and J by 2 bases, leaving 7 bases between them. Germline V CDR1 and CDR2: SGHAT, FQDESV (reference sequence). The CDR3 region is CASSLVGDTDTQYF. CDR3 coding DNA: TGTGCCAGCAGCTTAGTAGGGGACACAGATACGCAGTATTTT.

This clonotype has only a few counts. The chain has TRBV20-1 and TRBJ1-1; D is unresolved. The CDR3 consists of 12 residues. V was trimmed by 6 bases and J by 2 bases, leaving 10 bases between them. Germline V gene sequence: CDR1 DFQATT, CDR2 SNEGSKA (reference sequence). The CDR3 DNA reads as TGCAGTGCGTCCTTGGATAACACTGAAGCTTTCTTT. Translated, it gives CSASLDNTEAFF.

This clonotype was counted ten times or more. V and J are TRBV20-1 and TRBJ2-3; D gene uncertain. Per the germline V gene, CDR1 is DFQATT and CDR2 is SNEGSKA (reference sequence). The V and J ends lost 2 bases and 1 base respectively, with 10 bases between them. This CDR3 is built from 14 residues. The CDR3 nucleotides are TGCAGTGCTAGACCAACGTGGGGCACAGATACGCAGTATTTT. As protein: CSARPTWGTDTQYF.

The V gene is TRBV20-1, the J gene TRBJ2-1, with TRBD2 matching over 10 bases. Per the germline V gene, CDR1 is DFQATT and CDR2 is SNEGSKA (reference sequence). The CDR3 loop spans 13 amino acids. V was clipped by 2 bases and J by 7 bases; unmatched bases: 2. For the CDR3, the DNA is TGCAGTGCTAGACTAGCGGGGGTAAATGAGCAGTTCTTC. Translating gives CSARLAGVNEQFF.

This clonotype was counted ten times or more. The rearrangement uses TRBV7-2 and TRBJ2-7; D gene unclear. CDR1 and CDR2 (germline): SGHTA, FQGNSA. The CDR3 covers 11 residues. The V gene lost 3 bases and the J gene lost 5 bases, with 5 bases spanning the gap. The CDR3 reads CASSFQHEQYF. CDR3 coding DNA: TGTGCCAGCAGCTTTCAACACGAGCAGTACTTC.

DNA of the CDR3: TGCAGTTCCGCTAGCGGGATTGGGGTTGGGGAGCAGTTCTTC. It translates to CSSASGIGVGEQFF. The V call is TRBV29-1, the J call TRBJ2-1; 9 bases match TRBD2. This CDR3 comprises 14 residues. CDR1 is SQVTM and CDR2 is ANQGSEA in the germline V gene.

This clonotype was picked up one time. The CDR3 bases are TGTGCCAGTGGGGGGGTGAGGAATGAGCAGTTCTTC. The encoded protein is CASGGVRNEQFF. The chain employs TRBV19 and TRBJ2-1, with 7 bases identical to TRBD2. V was pared by 8 bases and J by 7 bases, with 5 bases of the junction left unmatched. Germline V gene lookup returns CDR1 LNHDA and CDR2 SQIVND (reference sequence). This CDR3 has 12 amino acids. The full variable domain, completed using reference TRBV19 and TRBJ2-1, is DGGITQSPKYLFRKEGQNVTLSCEQNLNHDAMYWYRQDPGQGLRLIYYSQIVNDFQKGDIAEGYSVSREKKESFPLTVTSAQKNPTAFYLCASGGVRNEQFFGPGTRLTVL.

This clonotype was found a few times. The CDR3 protein is CASSANPLGSSYNEQFF. The CDR3, as DNA: TGTGCCAGCAGCGCGAACCCCTTAGGTAGCTCCTACAATGAGCAGTTCTTC. This chain connects TRBV9 to TRBJ2-1; D unclear. Trimming shortened V by 3 bases and J by 0 bases, and 16 bases separated the two germline ends. The CDR3 loop spans 17 amino acids. Germline assignment: CDR1 SGDLS and CDR2 YYNGEE.

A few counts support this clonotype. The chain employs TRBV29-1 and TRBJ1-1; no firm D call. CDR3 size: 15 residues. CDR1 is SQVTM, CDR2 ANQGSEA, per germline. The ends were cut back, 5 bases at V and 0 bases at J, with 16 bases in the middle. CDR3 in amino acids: CSVPSLGEVNTEAFF. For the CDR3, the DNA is TGCAGCGTTCCCTCTCTGGGCGAAGTGAACACTGAAGCTTTCTTT.

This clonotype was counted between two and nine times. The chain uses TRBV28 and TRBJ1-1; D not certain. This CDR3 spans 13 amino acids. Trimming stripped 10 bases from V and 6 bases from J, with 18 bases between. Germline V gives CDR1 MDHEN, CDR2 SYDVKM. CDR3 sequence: CATRTGRVPEAFF. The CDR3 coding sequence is TGTGCCACCAGAACGGGCCGGGTGCCTGAAGCTTTCTTT.

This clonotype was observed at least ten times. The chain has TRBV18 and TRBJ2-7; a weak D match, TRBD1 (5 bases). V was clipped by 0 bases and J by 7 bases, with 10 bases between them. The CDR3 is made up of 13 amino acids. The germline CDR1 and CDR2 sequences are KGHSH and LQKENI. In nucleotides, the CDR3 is TGTGCCAGCTCACCACCAGGGGCCGGGGAGCAGTACTTC. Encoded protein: CASSPPGAGEQYF.

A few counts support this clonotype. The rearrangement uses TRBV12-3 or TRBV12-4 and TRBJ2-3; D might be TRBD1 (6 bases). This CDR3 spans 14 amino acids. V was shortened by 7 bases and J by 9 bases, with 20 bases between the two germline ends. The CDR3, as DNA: TGTGCCAGCACCCCAGCCCCCAGGGGCGAAACGCAGTATTTT. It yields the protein CASTPAPRGETQYF.

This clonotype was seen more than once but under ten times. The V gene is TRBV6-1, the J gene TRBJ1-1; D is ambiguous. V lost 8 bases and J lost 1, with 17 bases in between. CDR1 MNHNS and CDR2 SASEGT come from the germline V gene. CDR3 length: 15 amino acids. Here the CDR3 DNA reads TGTGCCAGCCGATCAGGAGCGATTCAGAACACTGAAGCTTTCTTT. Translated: CASRSGAIQNTEAFF.

The CDR3 nucleotides are TGTGCCAGTCAACCCGGAAGCGGGAGGACCTACGAGCAGTACTTC. As protein: CASQPGSGRTYEQYF. V gene TRBV27 combines with J gene TRBJ2-7; 9 bases match TRBD2. Germline CDR1 MNHEY, CDR2 SMNVEV (reference sequence). V was pared by 9 bases and J by 2 bases, with 11 bases of the junction left unmatched. CDR3 length: 15 residues.

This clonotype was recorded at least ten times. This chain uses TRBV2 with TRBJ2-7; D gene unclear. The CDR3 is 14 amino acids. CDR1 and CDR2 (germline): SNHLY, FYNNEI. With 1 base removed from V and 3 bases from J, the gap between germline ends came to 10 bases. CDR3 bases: TGTGCCAGCAGTGAAGGGGGTGGGTTCTACGAGCAGTACTTC. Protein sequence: CASSEGGGFYEQYF.

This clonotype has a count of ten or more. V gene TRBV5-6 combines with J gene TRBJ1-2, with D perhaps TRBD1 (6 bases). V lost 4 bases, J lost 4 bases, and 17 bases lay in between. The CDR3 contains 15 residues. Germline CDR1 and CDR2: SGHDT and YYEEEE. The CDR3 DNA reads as TGTGCCAGCAGCCATGACAGGAAAGAGAGCTATGGCTACACCTTC. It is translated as CASSHDRKESYGYTF.

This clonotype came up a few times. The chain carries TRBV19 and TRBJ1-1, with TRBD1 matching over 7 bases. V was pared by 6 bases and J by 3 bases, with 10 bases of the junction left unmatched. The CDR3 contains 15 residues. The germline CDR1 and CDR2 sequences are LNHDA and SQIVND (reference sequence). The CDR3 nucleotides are TGTGCCAGTAGGCCCCCCAACAGGGGTCACACTGAAGCTTTCTTT. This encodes CASRPPNRGHTEAFF.

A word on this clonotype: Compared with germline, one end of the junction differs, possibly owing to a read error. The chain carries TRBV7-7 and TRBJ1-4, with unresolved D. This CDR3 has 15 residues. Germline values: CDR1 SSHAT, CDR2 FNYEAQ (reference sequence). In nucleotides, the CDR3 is TGTGCTAGCAGCTTGACTGACGCAACTAATGAAAAACTGTTTTTT. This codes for CASSLTDATNEKLFF.

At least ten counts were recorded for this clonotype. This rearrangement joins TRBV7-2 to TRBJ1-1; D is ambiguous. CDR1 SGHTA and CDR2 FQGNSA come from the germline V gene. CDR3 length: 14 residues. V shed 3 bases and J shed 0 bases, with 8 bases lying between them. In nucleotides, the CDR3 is TGTGCCAGCAGCTTTAGAGATATGAACACTGAAGCTTTCTTT. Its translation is CASSFRDMNTEAFF.

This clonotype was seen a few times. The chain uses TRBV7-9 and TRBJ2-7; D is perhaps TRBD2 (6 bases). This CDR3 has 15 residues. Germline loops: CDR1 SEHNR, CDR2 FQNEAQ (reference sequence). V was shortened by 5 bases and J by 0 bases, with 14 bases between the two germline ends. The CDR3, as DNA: TGTGCCAGCAGCGGGTCCATCGGGGGCTCCTACGAGCAGTACTTC. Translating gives CASSGSIGGSYEQYF.

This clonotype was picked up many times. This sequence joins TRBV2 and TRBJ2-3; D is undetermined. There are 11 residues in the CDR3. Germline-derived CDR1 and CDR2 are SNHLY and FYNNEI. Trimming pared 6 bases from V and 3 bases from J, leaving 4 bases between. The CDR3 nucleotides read TGTGCCAGCAGCATAACAGATACGCAGTATTTT. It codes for CASSITDTQYF.

The chain's CDR3 is CASSQDGPADSYNEQFF. The CDR3 DNA reads TGCGCCAGCAGCCAAGATGGGCCGGCGGACTCCTACAATGAGCAGTTCTTC. The chain combines TRBV4-3 with TRBJ2-1; no clear D. V was cut by 0 bases and J by 0 bases, with 12 bases left in between. Germline V gene lookup returns CDR1 LGHNA and CDR2 YSLEER. The CDR3 runs 17 residues.

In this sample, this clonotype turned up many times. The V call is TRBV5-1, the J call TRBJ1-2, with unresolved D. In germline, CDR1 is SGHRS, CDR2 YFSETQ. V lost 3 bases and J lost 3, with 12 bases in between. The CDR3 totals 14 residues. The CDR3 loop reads CASSSSGRDYGYTF. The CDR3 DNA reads TGCGCCAGCAGCTCTAGCGGGCGAGACTATGGCTACACCTTC. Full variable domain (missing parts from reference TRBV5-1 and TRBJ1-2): KAGVTQTPRYLIKTRGQQVTLSCSPISGHRSVSWYQQTPGQGLQFLFEYFSETQRNKGNFPGRFSGRQFSNSRSEMNVSTLELGDSALYLCASSSSGRDYGYTFGSGTRLTVV.

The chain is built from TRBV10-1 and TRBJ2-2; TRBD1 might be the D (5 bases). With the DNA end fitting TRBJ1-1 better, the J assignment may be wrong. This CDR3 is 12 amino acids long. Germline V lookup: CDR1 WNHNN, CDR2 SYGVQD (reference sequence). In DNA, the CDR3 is TGCGCCAGCAGTGAGTCGGGGGTTGGAGCTTTCTTT. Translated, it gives CASSESGVGAFF.

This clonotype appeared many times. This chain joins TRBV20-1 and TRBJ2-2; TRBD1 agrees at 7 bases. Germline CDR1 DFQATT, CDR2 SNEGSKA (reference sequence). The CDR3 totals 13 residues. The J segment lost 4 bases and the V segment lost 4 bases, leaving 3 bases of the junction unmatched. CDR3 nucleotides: TGCAGTGCTAACAGGGGCAGCACCGGGGAGCTGTTTTTT. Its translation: CSANRGSTGELFF.

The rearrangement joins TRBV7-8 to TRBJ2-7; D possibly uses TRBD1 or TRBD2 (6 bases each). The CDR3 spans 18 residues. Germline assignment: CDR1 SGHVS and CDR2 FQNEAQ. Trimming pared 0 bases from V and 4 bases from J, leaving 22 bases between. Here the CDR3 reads CASSLARGGRWTRYEQYF. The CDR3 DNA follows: TGTGCCAGCAGCTTAGCGCGAGGGGGGAGGTGGACTCGATACGAGCAGTACTTC.